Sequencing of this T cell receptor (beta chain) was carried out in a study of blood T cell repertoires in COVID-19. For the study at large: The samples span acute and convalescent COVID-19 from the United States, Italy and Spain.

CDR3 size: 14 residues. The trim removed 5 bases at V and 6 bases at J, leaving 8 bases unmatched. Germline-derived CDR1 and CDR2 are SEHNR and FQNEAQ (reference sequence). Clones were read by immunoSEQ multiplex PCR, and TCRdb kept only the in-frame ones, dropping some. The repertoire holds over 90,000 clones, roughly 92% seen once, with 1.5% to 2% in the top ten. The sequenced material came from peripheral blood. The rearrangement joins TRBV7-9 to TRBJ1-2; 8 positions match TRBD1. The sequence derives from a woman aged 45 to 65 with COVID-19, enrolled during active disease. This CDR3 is CASSLDRTGHGYTF. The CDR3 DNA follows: TGTGCCAGCAGCCTTGACAGGACAGGGCATGGCTACACCTTC. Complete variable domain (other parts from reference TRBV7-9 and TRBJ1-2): DTGVSQNPRHKITKRGQNVTFRCDPISEHNRLYWYRQTLGQGPEFLTYFQNEAQLEKSRLLSDRFSAERPKGSFSTLEIQRTEQGDSAMYLCASSLDRTGHGYTFGSGTRLTVV.